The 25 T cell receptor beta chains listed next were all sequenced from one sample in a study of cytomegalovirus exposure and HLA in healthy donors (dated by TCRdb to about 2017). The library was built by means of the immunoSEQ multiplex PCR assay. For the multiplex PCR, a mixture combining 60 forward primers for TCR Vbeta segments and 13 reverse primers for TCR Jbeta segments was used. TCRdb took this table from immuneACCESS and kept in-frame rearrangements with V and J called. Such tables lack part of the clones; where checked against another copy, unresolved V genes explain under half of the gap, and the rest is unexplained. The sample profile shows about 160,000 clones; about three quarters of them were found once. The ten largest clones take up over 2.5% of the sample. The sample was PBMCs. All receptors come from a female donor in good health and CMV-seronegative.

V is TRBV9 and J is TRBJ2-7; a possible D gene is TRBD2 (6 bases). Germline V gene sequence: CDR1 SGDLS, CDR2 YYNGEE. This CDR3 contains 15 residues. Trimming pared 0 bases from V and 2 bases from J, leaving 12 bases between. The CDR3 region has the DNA TGTGCCAGCAGCGTAGGGGGTAGCGGACCCTACGAGCAGTACTTC. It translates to CASSVGGSGPYEQYF.

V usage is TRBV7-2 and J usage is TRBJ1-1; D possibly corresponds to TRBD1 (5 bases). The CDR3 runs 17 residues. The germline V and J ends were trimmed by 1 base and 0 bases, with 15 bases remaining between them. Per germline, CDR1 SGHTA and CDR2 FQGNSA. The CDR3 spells CASSLGRGRRLNTEAFF. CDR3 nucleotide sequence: TGTGCCAGCAGCTTAGGGAGGGGTCGGCGCCTGAACACTGAAGCTTTCTTT.

CDR3 nucleotides: TGTGCCAGCAAAGGGTCCGGGACAGGGGAAAACACCATATATTTT. Its translation: CASKGSGTGENTIYF. The J gene is TRBJ1-3, the V gene TRBV6-1; TRBD1 matches 10 bases. Looked up from germline, CDR1 is MNHNS and CDR2 is SASEGT. J was trimmed by 6 bases and V by 7 bases; bases with no gene match: 9. The CDR3 has 15 residues.

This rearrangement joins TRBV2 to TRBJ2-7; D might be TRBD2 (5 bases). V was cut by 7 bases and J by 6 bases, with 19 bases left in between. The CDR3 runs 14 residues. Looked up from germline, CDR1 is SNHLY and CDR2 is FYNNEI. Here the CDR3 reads CASMREQLEGEQYF. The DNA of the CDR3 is TGTGCCAGCATGCGAGAACAGCTCGAGGGCGAGCAGTACTTC.

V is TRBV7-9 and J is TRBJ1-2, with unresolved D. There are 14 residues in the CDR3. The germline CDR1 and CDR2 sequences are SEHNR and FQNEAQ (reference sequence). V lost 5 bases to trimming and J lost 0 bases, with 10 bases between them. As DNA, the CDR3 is TGTGCCAGCAGCGAGCGGGTTACTAACTATGGCTACACCTTC. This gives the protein CASSERVTNYGYTF.

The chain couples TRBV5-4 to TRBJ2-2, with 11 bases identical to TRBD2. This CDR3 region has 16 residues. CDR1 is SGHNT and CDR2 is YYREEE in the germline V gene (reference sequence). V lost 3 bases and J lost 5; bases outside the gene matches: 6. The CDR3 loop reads CASSSLAGGRTGELFF. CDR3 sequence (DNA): TGTGCCAGCAGCTCATTAGCGGGAGGGAGGACCGGGGAGCTGTTTTTT.

The CDR3 nucleotides are TGTGCCGGCACTTCCGACCGGGGGGCTACTGGCTACACCTTC. This gives the protein CAGTSDRGATGYTF. The V gene is TRBV27, the J gene TRBJ1-2; a weak D match, TRBD1 (6 bases). This CDR3 has 14 residues. CDR1 and CDR2 from the germline V gene are MNHEY and SMNVEV (reference sequence). V gave up 11 bases and J gave up 7 bases, with 23 bases separating them.

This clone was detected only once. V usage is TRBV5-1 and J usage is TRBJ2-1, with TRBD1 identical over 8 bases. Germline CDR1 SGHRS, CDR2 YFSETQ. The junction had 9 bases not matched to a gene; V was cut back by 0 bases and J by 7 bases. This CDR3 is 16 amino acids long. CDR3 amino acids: CASSLAAGTGWNEQFF. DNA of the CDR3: TGCGCCAGCAGCTTGGCAGCCGGGACAGGATGGAATGAGCAGTTCTTC.

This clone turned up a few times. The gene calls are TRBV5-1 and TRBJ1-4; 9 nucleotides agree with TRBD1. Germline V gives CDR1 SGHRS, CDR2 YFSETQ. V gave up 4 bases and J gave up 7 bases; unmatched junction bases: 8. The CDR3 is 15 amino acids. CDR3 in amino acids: CASSLQQGAGEKLFF. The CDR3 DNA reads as TGCGCCAGCAGCCTCCAACAGGGGGCGGGTGAAAAACTGTTTTTT.

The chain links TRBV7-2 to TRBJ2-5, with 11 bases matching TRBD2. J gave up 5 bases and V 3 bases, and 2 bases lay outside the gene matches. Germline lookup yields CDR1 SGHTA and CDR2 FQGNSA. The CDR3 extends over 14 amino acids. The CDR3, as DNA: TGTGCCAGCAGCTTTAGCGGGAGGGCCGAGACCCAGTACTTC. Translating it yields CASSFSGRAETQYF.

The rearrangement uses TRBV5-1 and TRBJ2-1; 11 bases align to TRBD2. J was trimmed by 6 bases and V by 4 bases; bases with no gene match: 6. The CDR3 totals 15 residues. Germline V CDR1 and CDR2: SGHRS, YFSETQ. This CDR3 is CASSLTSGVSNEQFF. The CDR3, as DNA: TGCGCCAGCAGCCTGACTAGCGGGGTCTCCAATGAGCAGTTCTTC.

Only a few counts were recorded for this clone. CDR3 nucleotides: TGTGCCAGCAGTTATGGGGGGGTATATTCACCCCTCCACTTT. Its translation: CASSYGGVYSPLHF. This chain uses TRBV6-6 with TRBJ1-6, with D possibly being TRBD1 (5 bases). The germline gives CDR1 MNHNY, CDR2 SVGAGI (reference sequence). There are 14 residues in the CDR3. The V end lost 3 bases, the J end lost 8 bases, and 11 bases lay between the germline ends.

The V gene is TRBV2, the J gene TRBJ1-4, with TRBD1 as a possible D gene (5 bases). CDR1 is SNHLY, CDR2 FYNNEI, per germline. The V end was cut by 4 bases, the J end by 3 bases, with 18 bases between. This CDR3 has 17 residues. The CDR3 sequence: CASSGSRGAWANEKLFF. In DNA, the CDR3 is TGTGCCAGCAGTGGATCCCGCGGGGCGTGGGCTAATGAAAAACTGTTTTTT.

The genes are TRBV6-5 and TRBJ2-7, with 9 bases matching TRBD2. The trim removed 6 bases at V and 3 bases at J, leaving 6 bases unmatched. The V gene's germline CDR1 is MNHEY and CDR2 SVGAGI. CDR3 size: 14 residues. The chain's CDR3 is CASSSSGAIYEQYF. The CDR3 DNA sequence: TGTGCCAGCAGCTCTAGCGGGGCGATCTACGAGCAGTACTTC.

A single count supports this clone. The DNA for the CDR3 is TGTGCCAGCAGCTGGGGCAGTACGCTGGGCTACACCTTC. Protein product: CASSWGSTLGYTF. The chain links TRBV7-2 to TRBJ1-2; a weak D match, TRBD1 (5 bases). Germline-derived CDR1 and CDR2 are SGHTA and FQGNSA. The ends were cut back, 4 bases at V and 8 bases at J, with 14 bases in the middle. The CDR3 extends over 13 amino acids.

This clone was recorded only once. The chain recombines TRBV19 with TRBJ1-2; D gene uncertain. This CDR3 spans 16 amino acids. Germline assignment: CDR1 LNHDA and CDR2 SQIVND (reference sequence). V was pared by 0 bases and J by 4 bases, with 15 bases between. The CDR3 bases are TGTGCCAGTAGTATAGATCCGGGCAGGACTTCCTATGGCTACACCTTC. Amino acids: CASSIDPGRTSYGYTF.

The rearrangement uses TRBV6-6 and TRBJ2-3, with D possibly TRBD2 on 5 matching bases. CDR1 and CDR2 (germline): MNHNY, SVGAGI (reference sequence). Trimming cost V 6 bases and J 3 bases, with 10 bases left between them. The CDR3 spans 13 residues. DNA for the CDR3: TGTGCCAGCAGCCTTACTAGAACAGATACGCAGTATTTT. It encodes CASSLTRTDTQYF.

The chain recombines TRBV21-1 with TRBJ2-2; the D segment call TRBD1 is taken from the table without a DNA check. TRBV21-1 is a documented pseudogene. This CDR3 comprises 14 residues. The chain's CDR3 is CASSARTDTGELFF. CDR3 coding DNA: TGTGCCAGCAGCGCCCGGACAGACACCGGGGAGCTGTTTTTT.

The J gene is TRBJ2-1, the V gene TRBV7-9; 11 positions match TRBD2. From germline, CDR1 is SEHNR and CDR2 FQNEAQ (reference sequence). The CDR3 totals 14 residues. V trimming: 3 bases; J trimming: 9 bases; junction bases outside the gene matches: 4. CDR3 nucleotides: TGTGCCAGCAGCTTTCTAGCGGGGGGTGCTGAGCAGTTCTTC. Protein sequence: CASSFLAGGAEQFF.

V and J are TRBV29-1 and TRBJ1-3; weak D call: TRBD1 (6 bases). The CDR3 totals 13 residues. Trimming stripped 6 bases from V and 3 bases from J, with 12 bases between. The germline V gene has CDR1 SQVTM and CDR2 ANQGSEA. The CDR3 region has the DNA TGCAGCGTAAAACAGGGTAGTGGAAACACCATATATTTT. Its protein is CSVKQGSGNTIYF.

CDR3 residues: CASRVAGATGELFF. CDR3 bases: TGTGCCAGCCGGGTAGCGGGGGCCACCGGGGAGCTGTTTTTT. The V and J genes are TRBV19 and TRBJ2-2; 9 positions agree with TRBD2. In germline, CDR1 is LNHDA, CDR2 SQIVND (reference sequence). V shed 9 bases, J shed 4 bases, and the junction held 6 bases outside the gene matches. The CDR3 extends over 14 amino acids.

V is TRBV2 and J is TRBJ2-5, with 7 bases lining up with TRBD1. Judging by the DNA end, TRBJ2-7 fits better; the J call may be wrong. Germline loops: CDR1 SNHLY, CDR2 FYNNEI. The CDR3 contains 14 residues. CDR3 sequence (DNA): TGTGCCAGTAGGTACCGGGACAGTTCCTACGAGCAGTACTTC. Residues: CASRYRDSSYEQYF.

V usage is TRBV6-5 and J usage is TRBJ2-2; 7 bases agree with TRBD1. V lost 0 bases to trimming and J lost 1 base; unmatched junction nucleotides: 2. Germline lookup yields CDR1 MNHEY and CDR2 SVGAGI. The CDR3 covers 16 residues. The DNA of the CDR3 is TGTGCCAGCAGTTACTCGAGGACAGGGAACACCGGGGAGCTGTTTTTT. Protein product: CASSYSRTGNTGELFF.

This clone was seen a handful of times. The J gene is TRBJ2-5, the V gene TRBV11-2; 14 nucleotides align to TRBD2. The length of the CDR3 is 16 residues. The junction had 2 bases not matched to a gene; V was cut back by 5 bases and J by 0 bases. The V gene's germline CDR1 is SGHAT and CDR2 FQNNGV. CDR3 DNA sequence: TGTGCCAGCAGCCAGGGACTAGCGGGAGACCAAGAGACCCAGTACTTC. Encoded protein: CASSQGLAGDQETQYF.

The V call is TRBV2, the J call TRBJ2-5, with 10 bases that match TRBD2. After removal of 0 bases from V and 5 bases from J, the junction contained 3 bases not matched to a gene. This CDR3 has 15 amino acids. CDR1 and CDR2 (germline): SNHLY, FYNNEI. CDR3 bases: TGTGCCAGCAGTGAAGCCCTAGCGGGAGTTGAGACCCAGTACTTC. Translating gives CASSEALAGVETQYF.